The 18 T cell receptor beta chains reported below all come from one sample, sequenced in a study of a mutant IDH1 vaccine in newly diagnosed glioma. Stated time point: week 35, safety follow-up. With topical imiquimod, each dose of the vaccine consisted of 300 ug of mutant IDH1 20-mer peptide. Their recognized antigens are unknown. The protocol was immunoSEQ multiplex PCR, while the TCRdb copy is restricted to in-frame clones and leaves out a portion. This sample has about 54,000 clones; 70% to 90% occur once, and the top ten carry 1.5% to 2%. The specimen was PBMCs, collected from a glioma patient whose treatment included an IDH1 peptide vaccine. These receptors all stem from a man between 35 and 55 years old with glioma.

This chain joins TRBV6-6 and TRBJ2-6; TRBD1 is a possible D gene (5 bases). V was clipped by 2 bases and J by 4 bases, with 9 bases between them. Germline V gene lookup returns CDR1 MNHNY and CDR2 SVGAGI (reference sequence). This CDR3 has 15 amino acids. The CDR3 sequence is CASSYAGSGANVLTF. The CDR3 DNA reads as TGTGCCAGCAGTTACGCAGGGTCCGGGGCCAACGTCCTGACTTTC.

The chain carries TRBV4-3 and TRBJ2-1, with D possibly being TRBD1 or TRBD2 (6 bases each). CDR1 and CDR2 (germline): LGHNA, YSLEER. The length of the CDR3 is 17 residues. Trimming cost V 4 bases and J 2 bases, with 18 bases left between them. The CDR3 is CASSREWGAAAYNEQFF. CDR3 in DNA: TGCGCCAGCAGCCGAGAATGGGGGGCAGCGGCCTACAATGAGCAGTTCTTC.

The rearrangement uses TRBV5-1 and TRBJ1-1; D unresolved. CDR3 length: 14 amino acids. V was trimmed by 3 bases and J by 2 bases, leaving 11 bases between them. From germline, CDR1 is SGHRS and CDR2 YFSETQ. CDR3 DNA: TGCGCCAGCAGCTCCGGGTCTTCCAACACTGAAGCTTTCTTT. It encodes CASSSGSSNTEAFF.

The genes are TRBV6-5 and TRBJ1-2, with TRBD1 as a possible D gene (5 bases). The CDR3 spans 12 residues. CDR1 is MNHEY and CDR2 is SVGAGI in the germline V gene. The V gene lost 8 bases and the J gene lost 2 bases, with 9 bases spanning the gap. CDR3 sequence: CASAGQNYGYTF. The DNA of the CDR3 is TGTGCCAGCGCAGGGCAGAACTATGGCTACACCTTC.

The chain is built from TRBV5-1 and TRBJ2-7; TRBD2 agrees at 8 bases. This CDR3 is built from 17 residues. The V gene end was trimmed by 2 bases and the J gene end by 0 bases; junction bases not matched to a gene: 10. Germline loops: CDR1 SGHRS, CDR2 YFSETQ. CDR3 residues: CASSFSLSSGFSYEQYF. DNA for the CDR3: TGCGCCAGCAGCTTTTCCCTATCTAGCGGGTTCTCCTACGAGCAGTACTTC.

This clone has just a few counts. V gene TRBV29-1 combines with J gene TRBJ1-1; D ambiguous. Trimming removed 3 bases from V and 9 bases from J, with 11 bases in between. CDR3 length: 11 residues. CDR1 is SQVTM, CDR2 ANQGSEA, per germline. DNA of the CDR3: TGCAGCGTTGATATAACTTCTCAAGCTTTCTTT. As protein: CSVDITSQAFF.

This rearrangement joins TRBV7-8 to TRBJ1-1; maybe TRBD1 (6 bases). CDR3 length equals 13 residues. The germline V gene has CDR1 SGHVS and CDR2 FQNEAQ. Between the trimmed V and J ends, which lost 3 bases and 11 bases, there was a span of 16 bases. The CDR3 DNA follows: TGTGCCAGCAGCTTTGGGGGCCCAAACCCTGCTTTCTTT. It translates to CASSFGGPNPAFF.

The rearrangement joins TRBV5-8 to TRBJ1-5; D gene uncertain. This CDR3 has 15 amino acids. Per the germline V gene, CDR1 is SGHTS and CDR2 is YDEGEE. The V end lost 4 bases, the J end lost 2 bases, and 13 bases lay between the germline ends. The CDR3 is CASSRKLGGNQPQHF. In nucleotides, the CDR3 is TGTGCCAGCAGCCGGAAACTGGGAGGCAATCAGCCCCAGCATTTT.

The rearrangement links TRBV5-1 to TRBJ2-2; 10 bases line up with TRBD1. This CDR3 has 14 residues. J was trimmed by 9 bases and V by 4 bases; bases with no gene match: 6. Germline CDR1 and CDR2: SGHRS and YFSETQ. CDR3: CASSPGTGERELFF. In DNA, the CDR3 is TGCGCCAGCAGCCCCGGGACAGGGGAAAGGGAGCTGTTTTTT.

This chain connects TRBV7-2 to TRBJ2-3, with TRBD2 matching over 12 bases. Trimming at V came to 5 bases and at J to 0 bases, leaving 9 bases not matched to a gene. This CDR3 spans 18 amino acids. Germline lookup yields CDR1 SGHTA and CDR2 FQGNSA. CDR3 sequence reads: CASSPRTSGIHSTDTQYF. The DNA of the CDR3 is TGTGCCAGCAGCCCCCGGACTAGCGGGATCCATAGCACAGATACGCAGTATTTT.

The J gene is TRBJ1-1, the V gene TRBV5-8; 9 bases line up with TRBD1. The CDR3 consists of 12 residues. The germline CDR1 and CDR2 sequences are SGHTS and YDEGEE. V was pared by 2 bases and J by 12 bases, with 5 bases of the junction left unmatched. The chain's CDR3 is CASSLWTGVSFF. The CDR3 nucleotides are TGTGCCAGCAGCTTATGGACAGGGGTGTCTTTCTTT.

The CDR3 protein is CASSPPEVRSFQYF. The CDR3, as DNA: TGTGCCAGCTCACCACCTGAAGTACGTAGCTTCCAGTACTTC. V and J are TRBV18 and TRBJ2-7; D is uncertain. Trimming shortened V by 0 bases and J by 10 bases, and 16 bases separated the two germline ends. Germline V CDR1 and CDR2: KGHSH, LQKENI. This CDR3 is 14 amino acids long.

This chain's CDR3 is CASRVLANSYEQYF. In DNA form, the CDR3 reads TGCGCCAGCAGGGTGCTAGCGAACTCCTACGAGCAGTACTTC. The chain is built from TRBV5-1 and TRBJ2-7; maybe TRBD2 (6 bases). The CDR3 extends over 14 amino acids. V was shortened by 5 bases and J by 0 bases, with 12 bases between the two germline ends. CDR1 and CDR2 from the germline V gene are SGHRS and YFSETQ.

The CDR3 DNA follows: TGTGCCAGCAGCGGGACAGCTAGCACAGATACGCAGTATTTT. Its protein product is CASSGTASTDTQYF. This chain links TRBV9 with TRBJ2-3; D possibly corresponds to TRBD1 (6 bases). V dropped 3 bases and J dropped 0 bases, with 8 bases sitting between them. Germline CDR1 reads SGDLS; CDR2 reads YYNGEE. The CDR3 has 14 amino acids.

V and J are TRBV10-1 and TRBJ2-5; maybe TRBD2 (5 bases). V lost 6 bases, J lost 5 bases, and 16 bases lay in between. The CDR3 extends over 14 amino acids. CDR1 is WNHNN and CDR2 is SYGVQD in the germline V gene (reference sequence). The CDR3 is CASRRSSTGETQYF. DNA of the CDR3: TGCGCCAGCAGACGGAGTAGCACGGGGGAGACCCAGTACTTC.

This clone was recorded once. The J gene is TRBJ1-1, the V gene TRBV5-4; D ambiguous. From germline, CDR1 is SGHNT and CDR2 YYREEE (reference sequence). The CDR3 is made up of 13 amino acids. V was cut by 0 bases and J by 7 bases, with 10 bases left in between. As DNA, the CDR3 is TGTGCCAGCAGCTTGGCCGGTGCAGTTGAAGCTTTCTTT. It encodes CASSLAGAVEAFF.

This chain uses TRBV7-2 with TRBJ2-5; D tentatively reads TRBD1 or TRBD2 (5 bases each). Germline V gene lookup returns CDR1 SGHTA and CDR2 FQGNSA. The CDR3 extends over 12 amino acids. V was trimmed by 5 bases and J by 5 bases, leaving 9 bases between them. CDR3 DNA sequence: TGTGCCAGCAGCCAGTGGGGGGAGACCCAGTACTTC. It is translated as CASSQWGETQYF. The whole variable domain, filled in from reference TRBV7-2 and TRBJ2-5, reads GAGVSQSPSNKVTEKGKDVELRCDPISGHTALYWYRQSLGQGLEFLIYFQGNSAPDKSGLPSDRFSAERTGGSVSTLTIQRTQQEDSAVYLCASSQWGETQYFGPGTRLLVL.

The rearrangement joins TRBV29-1 to TRBJ2-5; no reliable D call. From germline, CDR1 is SQVTM and CDR2 ANQGSEA. The CDR3 runs to 13 residues. The V end was cut by 5 bases, the J end by 4 bases, with 14 bases between. This CDR3 is CSVPDPLGETQYF. The CDR3 bases are TGCAGCGTTCCCGACCCTCTAGGAGAGACCCAGTACTTC.